Listed below are T cell receptor beta chains from one sample, sequenced in a study of blood T cells in healthy people across ages. TCRdb independently ran MiXCR on the 5' RACE reads; one entry per CDR3 protein. The sample lists hundreds of thousands of distinct CDR3 sequences, around 25% occurring once. This same sample was also part of a study on T cells of mothers and their children.

The sample consisted of blood. The receptors here all came from a boy aged 10-17 years in good health. CDR3s include the opening cysteine and the closing phenylalanine or tryptophan. A D gene is named only where the DNA matches it firmly. Size tells how often a clone was seen (once, few, many) or the class of an expanded clone, and some rows leave it out.

cdr3_aa cdr3_nt j_call v_call clone_size d_call
CASSQDQVVYEQYF TGTGCCAGCAGCCAAGATCAGGTCGTCTACGAGCAGTACTTC TRBJ2-7 TRBV4-2 few -
CSARRGAQPQHF TGCAGTGCTAGGCGGGGAGCTCAGCCCCAGCATTTT TRBJ1-5 TRBV20-1 - -
CATSRERDNEQFF TGTGCCACCAGCAGAGAGCGGGACAATGAGCAGTTCTTC TRBJ2-1 TRBV15 - -
CASTRGLTLDAFF TGTGCCAGCACCAGGGGGTTGACTCTGGACGCTTTCTTT TRBJ1-1 TRBV6-5 few TRBD1
CSVSGISNTEAFF TGCAGCGTCTCAGGGATTTCAAACACTGAAGCTTTCTTT TRBJ1-1 TRBV29-1 - -
CASSFRGLESVIQYF TGTGCCAGCAGTTTTAGAGGACTAGAGTCTGTCATTCAGTACTTC TRBJ2-4 TRBV6-2/TRBV6-3 - TRBD2
CASSLVPSESDEQYF TGTGCCAGCAGCTTAGTTCCTAGCGAGTCCGACGAGCAGTACTTC TRBJ2-7 TRBV7-9 - -
CASSWGQELYYEQYF TGTGCCAGCAGTTGGGGACAGGAATTATACTACGAGCAGTACTTC TRBJ2-7 TRBV12-3/TRBV12-4 once TRBD1
CASSEALGGGYGYTF TGTGCCAGCAGTGAAGCGCTCGGGGGAGGGTATGGCTACACCTTC TRBJ1-2 TRBV6-1 few -
CASSQDGPGANVLTF TGTGCCAGCTCACAGGACGGACCTGGGGCCAACGTCCTGACTTTC TRBJ2-6 TRBV2 - -
CASSFRGSPAFQYF TGTGCCAGCAGCTTCCGGGGCAGCCCCGCTTTCCAGTATTTT TRBJ2-3 TRBV7-3 once -
CASSPPSQPIQYF TGTGCCAGCAGCCCACCCTCTCAGCCAATTCAGTACTTC TRBJ2-4 TRBV5-5 - -
CASSLAVEGSTNNTGELFF TGTGCCAGCAGCTTGGCAGTGGAGGGGTCCACCAACAACACCGGGGAGCTGTTTTTT TRBJ2-2 TRBV5-6 few -
CASSLPGLGWETQYF TGTGCCAGCAGTTTGCCGGGGCTTGGGTGGGAGACCCAGTACTTC TRBJ2-5 TRBV12-3/TRBV12-4 - -
CASSVDGGVYNEQFF TGTGCCAGCAGCGTAGACGGGGGGGTCTACAATGAGCAGTTCTTC TRBJ2-1 TRBV9 - TRBD2
CASSLAGVSTDTQYF TGTGCCTCCTCGCTAGCGGGGGTTAGCACAGATACGCAGTATTTT TRBJ2-3 TRBV5-1 many TRBD2
CASSQQVEGSGGAPYEQYF TGTGCCAGCAGCCAACAAGTTGAAGGTAGCGGGGGGGCACCCTACGAGCAGTACTTC TRBJ2-7 TRBV4-2 few TRBD2
CASGGGPLYGYTF TGTGCCAGCGGCGGGGGGCCTCTTTATGGCTACACCTTC TRBJ1-2 TRBV28 few -